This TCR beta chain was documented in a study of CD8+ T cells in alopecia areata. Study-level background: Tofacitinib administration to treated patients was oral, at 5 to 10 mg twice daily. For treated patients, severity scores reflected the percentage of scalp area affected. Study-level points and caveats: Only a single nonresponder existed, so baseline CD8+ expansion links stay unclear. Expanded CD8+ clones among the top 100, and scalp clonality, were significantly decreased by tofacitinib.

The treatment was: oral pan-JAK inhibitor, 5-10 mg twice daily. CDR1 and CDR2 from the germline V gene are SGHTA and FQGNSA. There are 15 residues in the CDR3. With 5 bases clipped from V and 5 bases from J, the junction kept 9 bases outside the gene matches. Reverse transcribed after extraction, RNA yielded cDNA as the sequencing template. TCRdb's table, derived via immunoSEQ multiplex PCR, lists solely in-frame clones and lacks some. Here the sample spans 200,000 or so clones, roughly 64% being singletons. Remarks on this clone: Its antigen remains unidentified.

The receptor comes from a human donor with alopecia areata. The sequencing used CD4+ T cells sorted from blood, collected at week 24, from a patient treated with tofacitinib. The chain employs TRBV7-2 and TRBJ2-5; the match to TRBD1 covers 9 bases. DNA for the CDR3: TGTGCCAGCAGCGTCGACACAGGGGGCTCGGAGACCCAGTACTTC. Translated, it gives CASSVDTGGSETQYF.